The rows below give T cell receptor beta chains drawn from one sample of a study of Graves' ophthalmopathy and Graves' hyperthyroidism. TCRdb recomputed calls from the multiplex PCR reads with MiXCR, one row per CDR3 protein. The profile shows around 1.1 million distinct CDR3 sequences, 35% to 45% of them singletons. What was sequenced was peripheral blood or thyroid tissue (not recorded which). The receptors originated from an adult man with Graves' hyperthyroidism. Both conserved end residues are part of each CDR3. The D gene is left open where the match is weak. Not every row has a clone size; where given, it reads once, few, many or a size class.

d_call | j_call | v_call | clone_size | cdr3_aa | cdr3_nt
TRBD1 | TRBJ1-1 | TRBV7-2 | many | CASSLVGQGVGTEAFF | TGTGCCAGCAGCTTAGTTGGACAGGGAGTCGGCACTGAAGCTTTCTTT
NA | TRBJ2-7 | TRBV12-3/TRBV12-4 | many | CASSFAGTYEQYF | TGTGCCAGCAGTTTCGCCGGTACCTACGAGCAGTACTTC
TRBD1 | TRBJ2-7 | TRBV6-2/TRBV6-3 | NA | CAIGGPRDRGLHEQYF | TGTGCCATTGGGGGACCCCGGGACAGGGGGCTCCACGAGCAGTACTTC
TRBD1 | TRBJ2-7 | TRBV4-2 | NA | CASSQQGASEQYF | TGTGCCAGCAGCCAACAGGGGGCGTCGGAGCAGTACTTC
TRBD2 | TRBJ2-5 | TRBV3-1 | few | CASSQDVGGETQYF | TGTGCCAGCAGCCAAGATGTGGGAGGGGAGACCCAGTACTTC
NA | TRBJ1-5 | TRBV5-8 | many | CASSSPYEPGQPQHF | TGTGCCAGCAGCTCACCGTACGAGCCGGGTCAGCCCCAGCATTTT
TRBD1 | TRBJ1-5 | TRBV29-1 | NA | CSVGTGGQGNQPQHF | TGCAGCGTAGGGACAGGGGGCCAGGGGAATCAGCCCCAGCATTTT
NA | TRBJ2-2 | TRBV11-2 | NA | CASSLGGASNTGELFF | TGTGCCAGCAGCTTAGGGGGGGCATCGAACACCGGGGAGCTGTTTTTT
NA | TRBJ2-7 | TRBV15 | NA | CATSRAGYGYEQYF | TGTGCCACCAGCAGAGCCGGCTATGGCTACGAGCAGTACTTC
NA | TRBJ2-7 | TRBV11-2 | few | CASSREANYEQCF | TGTGCCAGCAGCCGAGAGGCCAACTACGAGCAGTGCTTC
TRBD2 | TRBJ2-2 | TRBV10-3 | NA | CASNLVAGAGELFF | TGTGCCAGCAATCTCGTGGCGGGAGCAGGGGAGCTGTTTTTT
TRBD1 | TRBJ2-7 | TRBV7-9 | NA | CASSLLDRTTYEQYF | TGTGCCAGCAGCTTGTTGGACAGGACCACCTACGAGCAGTACTTC
NA | TRBJ1-1 | TRBV6-5 | NA | CASSPPAVFNTEAFF | TGTGCCAGCAGCCCCCCGGCAGTTTTTAACACTGAAGCTTTCTTT
NA | TRBJ2-2 | TRBV2 | few | CASGVATGELFF | TGTGCCAGCGGGGTGGCCACCGGGGAGCTGTTTTTT
NA | TRBJ2-7 | TRBV7-6 | NA | CASSPGSGQGPTYEQYF | TGTGCCAGCAGCCCCGGCAGTGGGCAGGGACCGACCTACGAGCAGTACTTC
NA | TRBJ2-7 | TRBV7-3 | many | CASSLMGSGYYEQYF | TGTGCCAGCAGCTTAATGGGGAGCGGATACTACGAGCAGTACTTC
NA | TRBJ2-7 | TRBV7-6 | many | CASSGGGSYEQYF | TGTGCCAGCAGCGGCGGAGGGTCCTACGAGCAGTACTTC
NA | TRBJ2-5 | TRBV12-3/TRBV12-4 | many | CASSLIGETQYF | TGTGCCAGCAGCTTAATTGGGGAGACCCAGTACTTC
TRBD1 | TRBJ2-5 | TRBV2 | many | CASRPGQGVHETQYF | TGTGCCAGCAGACCGGGACAGGGGGTTCACGAGACCCAGTACTTC
NA | TRBJ1-1 | TRBV4-1 | NA | CASSQVGPTRGTEAFF | TGCGCCAGCAGCCAAGTAGGCCCAACTCGAGGCACTGAAGCTTTCTTT
NA | TRBJ1-6 | TRBV20-1 | many | CSARHTGPNSPLHF | TGCAGTGCTAGACACACAGGGCCCAATTCACCCCTCCACTTT
TRBD1 | TRBJ1-2 | TRBV29-1 | NA | CSPIPGTEHYGYTF | TGCAGCCCAATCCCCGGGACAGAGCACTATGGCTACACCTTC
NA | TRBJ1-1 | TRBV6-2/TRBV6-3 | few | CASTARGEGNTEAFF | TGTGCTAGCACCGCGAGGGGGGAAGGGAACACTGAAGCTTTCTTT
NA | TRBJ1-4 | TRBV10-3 | many | CATQDPTNEKLFF | TGTGCCACCCAGGACCCAACTAATGAAAAACTGTTTTTT
TRBD1 | TRBJ2-2 | TRBV10-3 | once | CASSGQGGVTGELFF | TGTGCCAGCAGTGGACAGGGGGGAGTCACCGGGGAGCTGTTTTTT
TRBD2 | TRBJ2-7 | TRBV20-1 | many | CSARDRGGAVSYEQYF | TGCAGTGCTAGAGATCGGGGGGGGGCGGTGTCCTACGAGCAGTACTTC
NA | TRBJ2-7 | TRBV20-1 | few | CSARRLGSEQYF | TGCAGTGCTAGAAGGTTAGGTAGCGAGCAGTACTTC
TRBD2 | TRBJ2-5 | TRBV10-3 | NA | CAISEPGLAGGILETQYF | TGTGCCATCAGTGAACCGGGACTAGCGGGGGGGATCTTGGAGACCCAGTACTTC
TRBD1 | TRBJ1-6 | TRBV27 | NA | CASRGTGVLSLHF | TGTGCCAGCCGGGGGACAGGGGTTCTGTCCCTCCACTTT
NA | TRBJ1-1 | TRBV28 | NA | CASSVVATEAFF | TGTGCCAGCAGCGTAGTCGCTACTGAAGCTTTCTTT
TRBD1 | TRBJ2-7 | TRBV25-1 | once | CASSGSTGERYEQYF | TGTGCCAGCAGTGGATCGACAGGGGAGCGCTACGAGCAGTACTTC
TRBD1 | TRBJ2-7 | TRBV4-3 | few | CASSQEVHRGEDEQYF | TGCGCCAGCAGCCAAGAAGTCCACAGGGGGGAGGACGAGCAGTACTTC
NA | TRBJ2-5 | TRBV10-3 | NA | CASSTQGFGETQYF | TGTGCCAGCAGTACACAGGGTTTTGGGGAGACCCAGTACTTC
NA | TRBJ2-2 | TRBV10-3 | few | CAISVQAANTGELFF | TGTGCCATCAGTGTACAAGCGGCAAACACCGGGGAGCTGTTTTTT
NA | TRBJ1-1 | TRBV10-3 | NA | CAISEGFLEAFF | TGTGCCATCAGTGAGGGGTTTCTTGAAGCTTTCTTT
TRBD1 | TRBJ1-2 | TRBV10-3 | few | CASRLDRGVGYTF | TGTGCCAGCAGGCTAGACAGGGGAGTCGGCTACACCTTC
NA | TRBJ2-7 | TRBV7-8 | many | CASSLDFYEQYF | TGTGCCAGCAGCTTAGACTTCTACGAGCAGTACTTC
NA | TRBJ2-6 | TRBV7-2 | many | CASSRRDVFRSGANVLTF | TGTGCCAGCAGCCGAAGGGACGTATTTCGCTCTGGGGCCAACGTCCTGACTTTC
NA | TRBJ2-7 | TRBV9 | NA | CASSVGVGQYF | TGTGCCAGCAGCGTAGGGGTAGGGCAGTACTTC
NA | TRBJ1-6 | TRBV4-1 | many | CASSQDGSALHF | TGCGCCAGCAGCCAAGATGGATCAGCCCTCCACTTT
NA | TRBJ2-7 | TRBV10-3 | NA | CASSSGLSQYF | TGTGCCAGCAGTTCAGGGTTAAGTCAGTACTTC
TRBD1 | TRBJ1-3 | TRBV12-3/TRBV12-4 | few | CASNHRGSVNTIYF | TGTGCCAGCAACCACAGGGGGTCGGTGAACACCATATATTTT
NA | TRBJ1-1 | TRBV5-1 | NA | CASSQAAGDTEAFF | TGTGCCAGCAGCCAAGCGGCGGGAGACACTGAAGCTTTCTTT
TRBD1 | TRBJ2-7 | TRBV19 | many | CASSQQGAGSYEQYF | TGTGCCAGTAGCCAACAGGGGGCTGGGAGCTACGAGCAGTACTTC
NA | TRBJ1-6 | TRBV4-1 | few | CASSQEEASGFGALHF | TGTGCCAGCAGCCAAGAGGAGGCGTCCGGGTTTGGGGCCCTCCACTTT
TRBD1 | TRBJ1-2 | TRBV6-6 | few | CASSDDRGVDYGYTF | TGTGCCAGCAGTGACGACAGGGGGGTCGACTATGGCTACACCTTC
TRBD1 | TRBJ2-7 | TRBV18 | NA | CASSTGGAYGQYF | TGTGCCAGCTCGACAGGGGGCGCGTACGGGCAGTACTTC
NA | TRBJ1-2 | TRBV20-1 | NA | CSANPGTGNSYTF | TGCAGTGCTAATCCTGGAACCGGCAATAGCTACACCTTC
NA | TRBJ1-6 | TRBV20-1 | many | CSASSIVDSPLHF | TGCAGTGCTAGTTCTATTGTCGATTCACCCCTCCACTTT
NA | TRBJ1-1 | TRBV7-2 | NA | CASERGPYTEAFF | TGTGCCAGCGAACGGGGCCCGTACACTGAAGCTTTCTTT
TRBD1 | TRBJ2-2 | TRBV5-5 | once | CASSLGQGSSGELFF | TGTGCCAGCAGCCTGGGACAGGGAAGCTCCGGGGAGCTGTTTTTT